This TCR beta chain was documented in a study of neurological immune-mediated disorders. Noted time point: longitudinal time-point 2. The study built unsorted libraries from 2 million PBMCs kept at -80 C. The authors made cDNA by 5'RACE with 10-nucleotide random UMIs. In each sequencing run, over 180 million TCR-beta sequences were generated from 15-18 subjects. TCRdb fed the 5' RACE reads into MiXCR, producing one record per CDR3 protein. This table holds fewer than 60,000 distinct CDR3 sequences, about an eighth found once. The V gene end was trimmed by 0 bases and the J gene end by 2 bases; junction bases not matched to a gene: 1. This CDR3 spans 15 amino acids. Germline lookup yields CDR1 SGHRS and CDR2 YFSETQ. This clonotype was counted ten times or more. Its antigen is not identified. Study-wide results and limits: Because no CDR3 amino acid sequences were shared across subjects by expanded clones, private repertoires were suggested in all groups.

Sample: PBMCs. The rearrangement uses TRBV5-1 and TRBJ2-2, with 7 bases lining up with TRBD1. The TCR was taken from a male donor with HTLV-1-associated myelopathy (HAM/TSP). The CDR3: CASSLAGGNTGELFF. DNA of the CDR3: TGCGCCAGCAGCTTGGCAGGGGGTAACACCGGGGAGCTGTTTTTT. Supplemented by reference TRBV5-1 and TRBJ2-2, the full variable domain reads KAGVTQTPRYLIKTRGQQVTLSCSPISGHRSVSWYQQTPGQGLQFLFEYFSETQRNKGNFPGRFSGRQFSNSRSEMNVSTLELGDSALYLCASSLAGGNTGELFFGEGSRLTVL.